One and the same sample provided the 7 T cell receptor beta chains below, sequenced in a study of CD8+ T cells in alopecia areata. After isolation, RNA underwent reverse transcription to generate cDNA as the sequencing template. Data came from immunoSEQ multiplex PCR; TCRdb stores just in-frame clones and leaves some out. The sample lists 150,000 or so clones, around 54% occurring once. The sample consisted of CD4+ T cells sorted from blood. Receptors originate from a human donor in good health.

This rearrangement joins TRBV7-8 to TRBJ2-3, with D possibly being TRBD2 (6 bases). Looked up from germline, CDR1 is SGHVS and CDR2 is FQNEAQ. This CDR3 has 14 amino acids. V lost 4 bases to trimming and J lost 0 bases, with 8 bases between them. CDR3 sequence: CASSWAGSTDTQYF. The CDR3 DNA sequence: TGTGCCAGCAGCTGGGCGGGAAGCACAGATACGCAGTATTTT.

This clone showed up just a few times. J is TRBJ2-7 and V is TRBV5-6; the D gene is possibly TRBD2 (6 bases). The CDR3 sequence is 16 residues long. V was clipped by 3 bases and J by 3 bases, with 19 bases between them. The V gene's germline CDR1 is SGHDT and CDR2 YYEEEE. CDR3 protein: CASSYGVGLRRYEQYF. CDR3 DNA: TGTGCCAGCAGCTACGGAGTGGGACTTCGACGCTACGAGCAGTACTTC.

The chain carries TRBV4-1 and TRBJ2-5, with TRBD2 identical over 9 bases. With V trimmed by 2 bases and J by 4 bases, 2 bases remained unmatched. The CDR3 spans 14 residues. Germline lookup yields CDR1 MGHRA and CDR2 YSYEKL. CDR3 amino acids: CASSQTGLAETQYF. The CDR3 nucleotides are TGCGCCAGCAGCCAAACGGGACTAGCAGAGACCCAGTACTTC.

J is TRBJ2-1 and V is TRBV5-6, with a tentative D call TRBD1 (6 bases). The CDR3 is 12 residues long. Trimming pared 0 bases from V and 16 bases from J, leaving 14 bases between. Germline values: CDR1 SGHDT, CDR2 YYEEEE. As DNA, the CDR3 is TGTGCCAGCAGCTTGGCCAGGGGCTCCCTTTTCTTC. This encodes CASSLARGSLFF.

The chain has TRBV7-9 and TRBJ2-7, with TRBD2 matching over 7 bases. The germline V gene encodes CDR1 SEHNR and CDR2 FQNEAQ (reference sequence). After removal of 1 base from V and 0 bases from J, the junction contained 9 bases not matched to a gene. This CDR3 is built from 17 residues. CDR3 DNA sequence: TGTGCCAGCAGCTTAGTGGCTAGCGGAGGAATCTCCTACGAGCAGTACTTC. It yields the protein CASSLVASGGISYEQYF. Supplemented by reference TRBV7-9 and TRBJ2-7, the full variable domain reads DTGVSQNPRHKITKRGQNVTFRCDPISEHNRLYWYRQTLGQGPEFLTYFQNEAQLEKSRLLSDRFSAERPKGSFSTLEIQRTEQGDSAMYLCASSLVASGGISYEQYFGPGTRLTVT.

This clone was seen only a few times. V gene TRBV5-6 combines with J gene TRBJ2-5; D remains unclear. Germline V gene sequence: CDR1 SGHDT, CDR2 YYEEEE. CDR3 length: 14 residues. V was trimmed by 0 bases and J by 3 bases, leaving 9 bases between them. CDR3 in DNA: TGTGCCAGCAGCTTGGTTGGGGAAAAAGAGACCCAGTACTTC. Translation: CASSLVGEKETQYF.

The CDR3 spells CASSLAAREQFF. In nucleotides, the CDR3 is TGTGCCAGCAGCTTAGCGGCACGTGAGCAGTTCTTC. The V and J genes are TRBV7-2 and TRBJ2-1; D is undetermined. The CDR3 totals 12 residues. The V end lost 0 bases, the J end lost 9 bases, and 6 bases lay between the germline ends. CDR1 and CDR2 (germline): SGHTA, FQGNSA.